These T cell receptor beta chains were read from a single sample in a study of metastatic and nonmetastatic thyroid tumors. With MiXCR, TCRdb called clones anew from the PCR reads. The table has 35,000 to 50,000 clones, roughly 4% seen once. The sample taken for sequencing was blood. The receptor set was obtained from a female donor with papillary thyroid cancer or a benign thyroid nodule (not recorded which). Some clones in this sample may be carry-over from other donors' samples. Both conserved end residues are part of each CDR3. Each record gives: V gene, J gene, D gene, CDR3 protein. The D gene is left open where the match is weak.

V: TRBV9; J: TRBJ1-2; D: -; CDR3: CASSLGDMGYGYTF
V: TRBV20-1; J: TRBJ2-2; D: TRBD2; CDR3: CSAQVSGGEDTGELFF
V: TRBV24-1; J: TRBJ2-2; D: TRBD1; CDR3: CATSDRDRGRTGELFF
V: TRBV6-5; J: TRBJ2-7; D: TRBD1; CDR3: CASSSGTGYEQYF
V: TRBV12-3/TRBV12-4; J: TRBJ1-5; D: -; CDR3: CASSLGGHNQPQHF
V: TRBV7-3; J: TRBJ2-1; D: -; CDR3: CASSQSQGYEQFF
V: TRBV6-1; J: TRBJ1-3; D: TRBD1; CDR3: CASSEAGGAGRDTIYF
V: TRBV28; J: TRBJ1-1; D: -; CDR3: CASRVGSTEAFF
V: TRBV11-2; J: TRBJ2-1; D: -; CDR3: CASSLVGLVGSYNEQFF
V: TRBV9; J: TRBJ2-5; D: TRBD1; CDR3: CASSPRDRNGETQYF
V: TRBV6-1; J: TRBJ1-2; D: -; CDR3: CASSEAQPRYGYTF
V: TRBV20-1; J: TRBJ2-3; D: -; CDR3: CSAMTATDTQYF
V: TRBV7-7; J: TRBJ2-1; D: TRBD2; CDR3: CASSAGLAAGGEQFF
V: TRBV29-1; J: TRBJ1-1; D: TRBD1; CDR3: CSVLEQGAGTEAFF
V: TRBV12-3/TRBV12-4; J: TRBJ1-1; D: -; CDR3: CALGQANTEAFF
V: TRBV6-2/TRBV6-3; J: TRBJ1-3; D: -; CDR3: CASSHGYSGNTIYF
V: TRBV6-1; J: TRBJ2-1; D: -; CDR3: CASSTTGSSYNEQFF
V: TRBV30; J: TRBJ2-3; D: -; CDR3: CAWSVLGGSTDTQYF
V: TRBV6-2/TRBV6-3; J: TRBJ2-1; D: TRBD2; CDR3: CASIYSTSGAGNEQFF
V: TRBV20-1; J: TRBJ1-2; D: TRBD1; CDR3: CSASKGTGSGGYTF
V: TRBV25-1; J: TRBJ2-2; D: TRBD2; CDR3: CASSEYYRTSISNTGELCF
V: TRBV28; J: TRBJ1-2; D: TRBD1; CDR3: CASHPLGTGYNYGYTF
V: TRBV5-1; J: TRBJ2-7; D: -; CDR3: CASSFSTEHTYEQYF
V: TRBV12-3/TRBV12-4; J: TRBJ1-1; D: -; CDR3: CASSEITVNTEAFF
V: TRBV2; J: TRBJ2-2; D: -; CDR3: CASSEITGELFF
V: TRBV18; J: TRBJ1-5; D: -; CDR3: CASSGGGNQPQHF
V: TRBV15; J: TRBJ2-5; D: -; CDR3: CATSRDLTSETQYF
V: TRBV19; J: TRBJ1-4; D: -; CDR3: CVTRAAQAIGNEKLFF
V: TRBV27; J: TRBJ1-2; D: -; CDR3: CASSPRTTGGGYTF
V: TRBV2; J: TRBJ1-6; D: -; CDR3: CASSGNRKDSPLHF
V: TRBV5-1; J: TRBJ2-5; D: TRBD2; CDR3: CASSLAGLAGQETQYF
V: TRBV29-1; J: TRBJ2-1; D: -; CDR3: CSVSRDSTSLSYNEQFF
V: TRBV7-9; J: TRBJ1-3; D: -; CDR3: CASSLVSGAGNTIYF
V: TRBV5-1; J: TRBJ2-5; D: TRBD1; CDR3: CASSLSGGQETQYF
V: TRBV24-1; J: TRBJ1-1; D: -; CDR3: CATRARRDTNTEAFF
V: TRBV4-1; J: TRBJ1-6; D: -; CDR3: CASSQELQGGSPLHF
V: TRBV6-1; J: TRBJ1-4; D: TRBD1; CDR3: CASSNGQGEYEKLFF
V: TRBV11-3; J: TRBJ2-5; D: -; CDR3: CASSVRQEQETQYF
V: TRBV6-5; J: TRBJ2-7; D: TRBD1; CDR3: CASSYLRQGVKYEQYF